This TCR beta chain is from a study of CD8 T cells in Susac syndrome. The CDR3 has 12 residues. The germline V and J ends were trimmed by 2 bases and 5 bases, with 5 bases remaining between them. The germline gives CDR1 SGHDT, CDR2 YYEEEE. Random-hexamer reverse transcription was applied to roughly 0.5 to 1 ug RNA. From the immunoSEQ multiplex PCR reads, TCRdb called clonotypes with MiXCR, one entry per CDR3 protein. Of more than 110,000 distinct CDR3 sequences listed, 94% are singletons. TCR beta from blood CD8+ and CD4+ T cells was sequenced. The specimen was CD8+ T cells from PBMCs. This clonotype originated in a human donor in good health. This rearrangement joins TRBV5-6 to TRBJ2-1, with D maybe TRBD1 (5 bases). The CDR3 bases are TGTGCCAGCAGCTTACAGGACAATGAGCAGTTCTTC. Translation: CASSLQDNEQFF.